A single sample is the source of the 29 T cell receptor beta chains below, sequenced in a study of T cell responses to AZD1222 COVID-19 vaccine. TCRdb keeps only in-frame clones here, not all; method: immunoSEQ multiplex PCR. The sample lists around 160,000 clones, around 92% occurring once. The sequencing used peripheral blood, collected 28 days after the second AZD1222 dose. These receptors came from an adult who received the AZD1222 COVID-19 vaccine.

This chain connects TRBV28 to TRBJ2-3; perhaps TRBD2 as D (6 bases). Germline CDR1 and CDR2: MDHEN and SYDVKM. V was shortened by 9 bases and J by 1 base, with 17 bases between the two germline ends. There are 15 residues in the CDR3. The DNA of the CDR3 is TGTGCCAGTGGGGTAGTGGGAGGAGGCACAGATACGCAGTATTTT. Its translation is CASGVVGGGTDTQYF.

This chain uses TRBV19 with TRBJ2-2, with 10 bases lining up with TRBD2. Trimming removed 8 bases from V and 0 bases from J; junction bases left unmatched: 6. Germline-derived CDR1 and CDR2 are LNHDA and SQIVND (reference sequence). The CDR3 is 16 residues long. The CDR3 reads CASGSGGAANTGELFF. Here the CDR3 DNA reads TGTGCCAGTGGGAGCGGGGGGGCCGCGAACACCGGGGAGCTGTTTTTT.

The gene calls are TRBV6-1 and TRBJ1-2, with TRBD1 matching 7 bases. Germline V gene lookup returns CDR1 MNHNS and CDR2 SASEGT. The ends lost 2 bases at V and 4 bases at J; junction bases unmatched: 1. The CDR3 contains 13 residues. Written as DNA, the CDR3 is TGTGCCAGCAGTGAAAACAGGGGCTATGGCTACACCTTC. It translates to CASSENRGYGYTF.

The chain carries TRBV18 and TRBJ1-2, with no clear D. Per the germline V gene, CDR1 is KGHSH and CDR2 is LQKENI. This CDR3 has 14 residues. V was trimmed by 0 bases and J by 0 bases, leaving 5 bases between them. CDR3: CASSPPSTNYGYTF. CDR3 sequence (DNA): TGTGCCAGCTCACCACCGAGCACTAACTATGGCTACACCTTC.

As to this clone: Given a much more abundant clone one base away, this may be a read error. The sample holds other DNA sequences that translate to the same CDR3. The chain recombines TRBV7-6 with TRBJ2-2; possibly TRBD2 for D (5 bases). Germline V lookup: CDR1 SGHVS, CDR2 FNYEAQ. This CDR3 is built from 14 residues. The CDR3 bases are TGTGCCAGCAGCTTAGGGGCGGGCACCGGAGAGCTGTTTTTT. It codes for CASSLGAGTGELFF.

The V call is TRBV19, the J call TRBJ1-4, with D unresolved. This CDR3 spans 17 amino acids. The germline CDR1 and CDR2 sequences are LNHDA and SQIVND (reference sequence). The V end was cut by 5 bases, the J end by 2 bases, with 18 bases between. The CDR3 DNA is TGTGCCAGTAGTCCGCTCCTGACGGGCGCCACTAATGAAAAACTGTTTTTT. This translates into CASSPLLTGATNEKLFF.

The J gene is TRBJ1-1, the V gene TRBV19; perhaps TRBD1 as D (5 bases). V was cut by 3 bases and J by 9 bases, with 14 bases left in between. Germline V gives CDR1 LNHDA, CDR2 SQIVND (reference sequence). This CDR3 has 13 amino acids. DNA of the CDR3: TGTGCCAGTAGTATTAAGAGGGGACCTCAAGCTTTCTTT. It encodes CASSIKRGPQAFF.

The chain employs TRBV10-2 and TRBJ2-3; TRBD2 matches at 13 bases. V shed 10 bases and J 0 bases; nucleotides not matched to a gene: 7. This CDR3 is 16 amino acids long. CDR1 and CDR2 (germline): WSHSY, SAAADI. CDR3 protein: CATGTSGAFSTDTQYF. The DNA of the CDR3 is TGCGCCACCGGGACTAGCGGGGCCTTTAGCACAGATACGCAGTATTTT.

The V and J genes are TRBV29-1 and TRBJ2-7, with 11 bases aligning to TRBD2. The trim removed 3 bases at V and 3 bases at J, leaving 19 bases unmatched. This CDR3 spans 19 amino acids. In germline, CDR1 is SQVTM, CDR2 ANQGSEA. CDR3 DNA sequence: TGCAGCGTTGACCTCTCGCTCTTAACGACTAGCGGGGAAAACTACGAGCAGTACTTC. It specifies CSVDLSLLTTSGENYEQYF.

The V gene is TRBV5-1, the J gene TRBJ1-1; D call uncertain. This CDR3 is 12 amino acids long. Between the trimmed V and J ends, which lost 1 base and 7 bases, there was a span of 8 bases. CDR1 and CDR2 (germline): SGHRS, YFSETQ. The CDR3 is CASSLLGNEAFF. The DNA for the CDR3 is TGCGCCAGCAGCTTGTTGGGGAATGAAGCTTTCTTT.

This clone was counted a single time. This chain links TRBV9 with TRBJ1-2; D gene ambiguous. The CDR3 consists of 13 residues. Germline lookup yields CDR1 SGDLS and CDR2 YYNGEE. V lost 3 bases to trimming and J lost 6 bases, with 12 bases between them. As DNA, the CDR3 is TGTGCCAGCAGCGCGGGCCAACTTCATGGCTACACCTTC. It codes for CASSAGQLHGYTF.

This rearrangement joins TRBV6-5 to TRBJ2-7, with 7 bases that match TRBD1. The CDR3 totals 15 residues. J was trimmed by 4 bases and V by 0 bases; bases with no gene match: 6. Germline V gives CDR1 MNHEY, CDR2 SVGAGI. The DNA of the CDR3 is TGTGCCAGCAGTTACTCCCGGGACAGTGCATACGAGCAGTACTTC. This encodes CASSYSRDSAYEQYF.

This chain uses TRBV5-1 with TRBJ1-1; no clear D. The CDR3 is 14 amino acids. CDR1 SGHRS and CDR2 YFSETQ come from the germline V gene. The V end lost 0 bases, the J end lost 5 bases, and 11 bases lay between the germline ends. CDR3: CASSLETEGTEAFF. The CDR3 nucleotides read TGCGCCAGCAGCTTGGAAACAGAGGGTACTGAAGCTTTCTTT.

This rearrangement joins TRBV20-1 to TRBJ2-3, with no clear D. Germline V gives CDR1 DFQATT, CDR2 SNEGSKA (reference sequence). V lost 7 bases and J 6 bases, leaving 11 bases between the germline ends. The CDR3 length is 11 residues. CDR3 sequence: CSGATWDTQYF. DNA for the CDR3: TGCAGTGGCGCGACCTGGGATACGCAGTATTTT.

The rearrangement uses TRBV4-1 and TRBJ1-5; D is possibly TRBD1 (5 bases). Trimming cost V 0 bases and J 7 bases, with 13 bases left between them. This CDR3 spans 15 amino acids. Germline V gene data show CDR1 as MGHRA and CDR2 as YSYEKL. This CDR3 is CASSQEGTGRQPQHF. In DNA, the CDR3 is TGCGCCAGCAGCCAAGAAGGAACAGGACGGCAGCCCCAGCATTTT.

The chain uses TRBV10-3 and TRBJ1-4, with TRBD1 matching over 10 bases. CDR1 is ENHRY, CDR2 SYGVKD, per germline. V shed 10 bases and J 5 bases; nucleotides not matched to a gene: 7. The CDR3 is made up of 14 amino acids. CDR3 region: CATGADRGNEKLFF. The CDR3 DNA reads as TGTGCCACCGGGGCGGACAGGGGGAATGAAAAACTGTTTTTT.

The chain has TRBV13 and TRBJ2-3, with TRBD1 matching over 8 bases. The CDR3 is 16 residues long. CDR1 is PRHDT, CDR2 FYEKMQ, per germline (reference sequence). V lost 4 bases and J lost 0; bases outside the gene matches: 6. CDR3 residues: CASSSPGQDSTDTQYF. The CDR3 DNA is TGTGCCAGCAGCTCCCCGGGACAGGATAGCACAGATACGCAGTATTTT.

The rearrangement links TRBV5-1 to TRBJ2-1; D gene unclear. Germline V lookup: CDR1 SGHRS, CDR2 YFSETQ. This CDR3 is built from 16 residues. V gave up 1 base and J gave up 0 bases, with 11 bases separating them. CDR3 sequence: CASSLYRAYSYNEQFF. The CDR3, as DNA: TGCGCCAGCAGCTTGTACCGGGCCTACTCCTACAATGAGCAGTTCTTC. Looking up the rest from reference TRBV5-1 and TRBJ2-1 gives the full variable domain: KAGVTQTPRYLIKTRGQQVTLSCSPISGHRSVSWYQQTPGQGLQFLFEYFSETQRNKGNFPGRFSGRQFSNSRSEMNVSTLELGDSALYLCASSLYRAYSYNEQFFGPGTRLTVL.

The V call is TRBV29-1, the J call TRBJ1-3; no reliable D call. Trimming cost V 4 bases and J 3 bases, with 10 bases left between them. The CDR3 runs to 13 residues. CDR1 is SQVTM and CDR2 is ANQGSEA in the germline V gene. In DNA, the CDR3 is TGCAGCGTTGTTGGGGTTTTTGGAAACACCATATATTTT. As protein: CSVVGVFGNTIYF.

This clone has only one observation. In nucleotides, the CDR3 is TGTGCCAGCAGTTACTCGAAACTGAACACTGAAGCTTTCTTT. Its protein is CASSYSKLNTEAFF. The rearrangement links TRBV6-5 to TRBJ1-1; D unclear. Germline loops: CDR1 MNHEY, CDR2 SVGAGI. Trimming stripped 0 bases from V and 0 bases from J, with 5 bases between. The CDR3 sequence is 14 residues long.

The genes are TRBV15 and TRBJ1-6; a weak D match, TRBD1 (5 bases). V shed 0 bases and J shed 9 bases, with 21 bases lying between them. From germline, CDR1 is LNHNV and CDR2 YYDKDF (reference sequence). This CDR3 has 18 residues. The CDR3, as DNA: TGTGCCACCAGCAGAGATTTGGGGGTTTGGTCGACGGGTTCACCCCTCCACTTT. This encodes CATSRDLGVWSTGSPLHF. Drawing the rest from reference TRBV15 and TRBJ1-6, the complete variable domain is DAMVIQNPRYQVTQFGKPVTLSCSQTLNHNVMYWYQQKSSQAPKLLFHYYDKDFNNEADTPDNFQSRRPNTSFCFLDIRSPGLGDTAMYLCATSRDLGVWSTGSPLHFGNGTRLTVT.

The J gene is TRBJ1-2, the V gene TRBV5-4; D might be TRBD1 (5 bases). Germline V gene sequence: CDR1 SGHNT, CDR2 YYREEE (reference sequence). Trimming took off 4 bases at V and 4 bases at J, with 14 bases between the two ends. The CDR3 totals 14 residues. This CDR3 reads CASSLNRDAYGYTF. DNA of the CDR3: TGTGCCAGCAGCCTCAACCGGGACGCCTATGGCTACACCTTC.

Written as DNA, the CDR3 is TGCAGTGCCCGAACGGGGGCTGAAGCTTTCTTT. It yields the protein CSARTGAEAFF. This sequence joins TRBV20-1 and TRBJ1-1; D may be TRBD1 (5 bases). This CDR3 is built from 11 residues. V lost 6 bases to trimming and J lost 6 bases, with 11 bases between them. CDR1 DFQATT and CDR2 SNEGSKA come from the germline V gene (reference sequence).

This rearrangement joins TRBV7-9 to TRBJ2-3; D is possibly TRBD1 or TRBD2 (5 bases each). The length of the CDR3 is 15 residues. In germline, CDR1 is SEHNR, CDR2 FQNEAQ (reference sequence). The V end was cut by 5 bases, the J end by 3 bases, with 15 bases between. CDR3 nucleotide sequence: TGTGCCAGCAGCCTACTCGGTGGGGGAACAGATACGCAGTATTTT. This encodes CASSLLGGGTDTQYF.

The rearrangement joins TRBV7-9 to TRBJ2-2; no definite D call. The CDR3 loop spans 15 amino acids. With 0 bases removed from V and 1 base from J, the gap between germline ends came to 6 bases. Germline V CDR1 and CDR2: SEHNR, FQNEAQ (reference sequence). The CDR3 DNA reads TGTGCCAGCAGCTTAGCTTCCGGGAACACCGGGGAGCTGTTTTTT. Protein sequence: CASSLASGNTGELFF.

The chain is built from TRBV5-4 and TRBJ1-2; 7 positions match TRBD1. CDR1 and CDR2 from the germline V gene are SGHNT and YYREEE (reference sequence). The CDR3 contains 15 residues. The J segment lost 7 bases and the V segment lost 0 bases, leaving 9 bases of the junction unmatched. CDR3 protein: CASSLEVRGWTGYTF. In DNA, the CDR3 is TGTGCCAGCAGCTTGGAGGTCAGGGGGTGGACTGGCTACACCTTC.

This chain connects TRBV5-6 to TRBJ1-1; tentatively, D is TRBD1 (6 bases). The CDR3 spans 11 residues. Germline loops: CDR1 SGHDT, CDR2 YYEEEE. V lost 0 bases and J lost 10, with 7 bases in between. The CDR3 reads CASSLGGPAFF. CDR3 nucleotides: TGTGCCAGCAGCTTGGGGGGGCCAGCTTTCTTT.

V and J are TRBV9 and TRBJ2-7, with 12 bases fitting TRBD2. The trim removed 4 bases at V and 3 bases at J, leaving 2 bases unmatched. CDR3 length: 14 amino acids. From germline, CDR1 is SGDLS and CDR2 YYNGEE. CDR3 DNA sequence: TGTGCCAGCAGCAAGACTAGCGGGGGCTACGAGCAGTACTTC. It yields the protein CASSKTSGGYEQYF. Drawing the rest from reference TRBV9 and TRBJ2-7, the complete variable domain is DSGVTQTPKHLITATGQRVTLRCSPRSGDLSVYWYQQSLDQGLQFLIQYYNGEERAKGNILERFSAQQFPDLHSELNLSSLELGDSALYFCASSKTSGGYEQYFGPGTRLTVT.

V gene TRBV27 combines with J gene TRBJ2-3; 12 nucleotides line up with TRBD2. Germline V CDR1 and CDR2: MNHEY, SMNVEV (reference sequence). CDR3 length equals 14 residues. After removal of 6 bases from V and 3 bases from J, the junction contained 1 base not matched to a gene. CDR3 coding DNA: TGTGCCAGCAGAACTAGCGGGGGGACAGATACGCAGTATTTT. This codes for CASRTSGGTDTQYF.